The present TCR beta chain was sequenced within a study of radiation and T cells in renal cell carcinoma. The study, taken as a whole, reports: Compared with controls, irradiated tumors had more, larger dominant CDR3 motifs.

TCRdb's copy holds only in-frame clones and misses some; the assay was immunoSEQ multiplex PCR. The sample holds thousands of clones, roughly 61% seen once. The length of the CDR3 is 16 residues. The germline V gene encodes CDR1 SGHRS and CDR2 YFSETQ. The trim removed 4 bases at V and 1 base at J, leaving 6 bases unmatched. Comments on this clone: Its specificity is not known.

Treatment defined: treatment-naive control, cytoreductive nephrectomy. The tumor was a clear cell renal cell carcinoma. J is TRBJ2-5 and V is TRBV5-1, with TRBD1 matching over 11 bases. Sequencing used tumor tissue, obtained from a patient whose treatment was nephrectomy without radiotherapy. The sequence derives from a woman in her 70s with renal cell carcinoma. The CDR3 DNA reads as TGCGCCAGCAGCCTGGGACAGGGGGGTATCCAAGAGACCCAGTACTTC. This sequence encodes CASSLGQGGIQETQYF.